Shown below are 8 T cell receptor beta chains from a single sample sequenced in a study of T cell responses to AZD1222 COVID-19 vaccine. Libraries were prepared by immunoSEQ multiplex PCR; TCRdb keeps only in-frame clonotypes and omits some of them. The sample has about 91,000 clones; around nine tenths are singletons. The specimen was peripheral blood, collected on day 0 of AZD1222 vaccination. The origin of the receptors is an adult in good health.

The genes are TRBV4-1 and TRBJ1-5; TRBD1 matches 11 bases. V shed 1 base and J 0 bases; nucleotides not matched to a gene: 5. The CDR3 runs 18 residues. Per the germline V gene, CDR1 is MGHRA and CDR2 is YSYEKL. The CDR3 protein is CASSQGTGGRYSNQPQHF. Written as DNA, the CDR3 is TGCGCCAGCAGCCAAGGGACAGGGGGCCGGTATAGCAATCAGCCCCAGCATTTT.

V and J are TRBV7-9 and TRBJ2-7; D is tentatively TRBD1 or TRBD2 (5 bases each). The CDR3 loop spans 16 amino acids. V lost 1 base and J lost 7, with 20 bases in between. Germline CDR1 and CDR2: SEHNR and FQNEAQ (reference sequence). The CDR3 DNA is TGTGCCAGCAGCTTAGGCACCGGGACCGTCCTAGGGGAGCAGTACTTC. Translating it yields CASSLGTGTVLGEQYF.

V usage is TRBV7-3 and J usage is TRBJ1-1; 8 bases line up with TRBD1. Trimming removed 5 bases from V and 1 base from J; junction bases left unmatched: 9. Germline CDR1 is SGHTA and CDR2 is FQGTGA. The CDR3 is 16 amino acids. The CDR3 loop is CASSMPDRASNTEAFF. In nucleotides, the CDR3 is TGTGCCAGCAGCATGCCGGACAGGGCTTCGAACACTGAAGCTTTCTTT. Full variable domain (missing parts from reference TRBV7-3 and TRBJ1-1): GAGVSQTPSNKVTEKGKYVELRCDPISGHTALYWYRQSLGQGPEFLIYFQGTGAADDSGLPNDRFFAVRPEGSVSTLKIQRTERGDSAVYLCASSMPDRASNTEAFFGQGTRLTVV.

The genes are TRBV9 and TRBJ2-2; D unclear. The germline V gene encodes CDR1 SGDLS and CDR2 YYNGEE. V dropped 0 bases and J dropped 6 bases, with 3 bases sitting between them. The CDR3 is 12 residues long. This chain's CDR3 is CASSVDAGELFF. The CDR3, as DNA: TGTGCCAGCAGCGTAGATGCCGGGGAGCTGTTTTTT. Variable domain in full (rest from reference TRBV9 and TRBJ2-2): DSGVTQTPKHLITATGQRVTLRCSPRSGDLSVYWYQQSLDQGLQFLIQYYNGEERAKGNILERFSAQQFPDLHSELNLSSLELGDSALYFCASSVDAGELFFGEGSRLTVL.

This chain's CDR3 is CASSFSNRGYSPLHF. The DNA for the CDR3 is TGTGCCAGCAGTTTTTCCAACAGGGGATATTCACCCCTCCACTTT. The chain uses TRBV27 and TRBJ1-6; 7 bases are a match to TRBD1. The CDR3 length is 15 residues. Germline lookup yields CDR1 MNHEY and CDR2 SMNVEV (reference sequence). J gave up 8 bases and V 3 bases, and 7 bases lay outside the gene matches.

The chain links TRBV19 to TRBJ2-2; perhaps TRBD1 as D (5 bases). This CDR3 comprises 15 residues. V was trimmed by 8 bases and J by 0 bases, leaving 13 bases between them. Germline V lookup: CDR1 LNHDA, CDR2 SQIVND (reference sequence). The CDR3 region is CASVVGQPNTGELFF. In DNA form, the CDR3 reads TGTGCCAGTGTCGTGGGGCAGCCGAACACCGGGGAGCTGTTTTTT.

This chain joins TRBV24-1 and TRBJ2-3; the D is unclear. Germline CDR1 KGHDR, CDR2 SFDVKD. The CDR3 is 14 amino acids. With 3 bases removed from V and 4 bases from J, the gap between germline ends came to 10 bases. In DNA, the CDR3 is TGTGCCACCAGTGATCAAGGATTATCAGATACGCAGTATTTT. This gives the protein CATSDQGLSDTQYF.

This clone was seen a few times. V and J are TRBV5-6 and TRBJ1-1; TRBD1 might be the D (5 bases). Germline V gene sequence: CDR1 SGHDT, CDR2 YYEEEE. This CDR3 is built from 14 residues. Trimming removed 2 bases at V and 4 bases at J, with 12 bases between. The CDR3 DNA reads as TGTGCCAGCAGCTTTTTGGGGGAAGGCACTGAAGCTTTCTTT. This gives the protein CASSFLGEGTEAFF.